This TCR beta chain was observed in a study of blood T cell repertoires in COVID-19. Looking at the study overall: The United States, Italy and Spain supplied acute and convalescent COVID-19 samples.

TCRdb's table, derived via immunoSEQ multiplex PCR, lists solely in-frame clones and lacks some. The data show roughly 250,000 clones, 70% to 90% seen once. Material: PBMCs or T cells enriched from blood (not recorded which). The TCR originated in a woman younger than 45 who had recovered from COVID-19.

CDR3 bases: TGTGCCAGCAGCCAAGAAAGGACTAGCGGGACAGATACGCAGTATTTT. As protein: CASSQERTSGTDTQYF. The rearrangement uses TRBV3-1 (or the pseudogene TRBV3-2) and TRBJ2-3, with TRBD2 matching over 11 bases. Germline lookup yields CDR1 LGHDT and CDR2 YNNKEL (reference sequence). This CDR3 is built from 16 residues. V was pared by 0 bases and J by 3 bases, with 2 bases of the junction left unmatched.